The T cell receptor beta chain described here comes from a study of T cells expressing NK-cell markers. Turning to the study itself: In sorted CD3+CD56+NKG2C+, CD3+CD56+NKG2C- and CD3+CD56-NKG2C+ T cells, TCR beta repertoires were obtained.

Whole-study results and caveats: These same clonotypes (in a few donors) also led the CD3+CD56-NKG2C+ fraction. Top CD8+ clonotypes included the dominant CD3+CD56+NKG2C+ clonotypes in six donors.

TCR beta cDNA was made by 5'RACE template switching with UMIs. TCRdb reprocessed the 5' RACE reads and keeps a single row for each CDR3 protein, giving no DNA. The sample table includes some 140,000 distinct CDR3 sequences. On this clonotype itself: The antigen is unknown.

Germline CDR1 reads MNHEY; CDR2 reads SVGAGI. The length of the CDR3 is 14 residues. This receptor was obtained from a woman aged 45-65 years in good health. The genes are TRBV6-5 and TRBJ2-1; TCRdb gives TRBD1 as the D gene, but with no DNA this cannot be confirmed. Specimen: blood T cells: a sorted CD56 or NKG2C T cell subset, CD4+ or CD8+ T cells, or bulk PBMC T cells (not recorded which). CDR3 protein: CASRPPGAYNEQFF.